The rows below give T cell receptor beta chains drawn from one sample of a study of blood T cell repertoires in COVID-19. TCRdb's table, derived via immunoSEQ multiplex PCR, lists solely in-frame clones and lacks some. In the table there are 90,000 to 120,000 clones, around four fifths of which are singletons. Sequenced material: peripheral blood. These receptors were taken from a man between 60 and 75 years old with acute or convalescent COVID-19. Each CDR3 is given with its conserved first and last residue. The order of the fields is D gene, clone size, J gene, V gene, CDR3 DNA, CDR3 protein. D genes are given only for firm matches. Expanded clones are given a class, and other clones once, few, many or no size at all.

NA,NA,TRBJ2-3,TRBV7-2,TGTGCCAGCAGCTTCCGGGATACGCAGTATTTT,CASSFRDTQYF
NA,NA,TRBJ1-3,TRBV12-3/TRBV12-4,TGTGCCAGCAGCCCTTCCCCCGGAAACACCATATATTTT,CASSPSPGNTIYF
TRBD1,once,TRBJ1-5,TRBV27,TGTGCCAGCAGTTTGGGACAGGCTTATCAGCCCCAGCATTTT,CASSLGQAYQPQHF
NA,few,TRBJ1-2,TRBV14,TGTGCCAGCAGCGCCGACAGGAACTATGGCTACACCTTC,CASSADRNYGYTF
TRBD1,NA,TRBJ1-1,TRBV10-3,TGTGCCATCAGTGACCAGACAGGGCCCATGAACACTGAAGCTTTCTTT,CAISDQTGPMNTEAFF
NA,NA,TRBJ2-3,TRBV4-1,TGCGCCAGCAGCCAAGATGGCGCAGGGTGGGGCACAGATACGCAGTATTTT,CASSQDGAGWGTDTQYF
TRBD2,NA,TRBJ2-5,TRBV7-2,TGTGCCAGCAGCTTATCCTCTAGCGGAGGGTGGGAGACCCAGTACTTC,CASSLSSSGGWETQYF
TRBD1,NA,TRBJ1-6,TRBV5-5,TGTGCCAGCAGCCCGACAGGGGGAAGTTCACCCCTCCACTTT,CASSPTGGSSPLHF
TRBD2,NA,TRBJ2-2,TRBV4-2,TGTGCCAGCAGCCAAGAAGTGAGCGGGAGGTCCCCCGGGGAGCTGTTTTTT,CASSQEVSGRSPGELFF
TRBD1,NA,TRBJ2-7,TRBV11-2,TGTGCCAGCAGCGGGGGACAGGGGAAACCCTACGAGCAGTACTTC,CASSGGQGKPYEQYF
TRBD2,NA,TRBJ2-7,TRBV27,TGTGCCAGCAGAACCCCAGGGAGGGGCGAGCAGTACTTC,CASRTPGRGEQYF
TRBD1,few,TRBJ1-1,TRBV19,TGTGCCAGTAGTACGCGAAACAGGGGGAACACTGAAGCTTTCTTT,CASSTRNRGNTEAFF
NA,NA,TRBJ1-5,TRBV2,TGTGCCAGCAGTAATGGGGAGTGGAGCAATCAGCCCCAGCATTTT,CASSNGEWSNQPQHF
NA,NA,TRBJ1-5,TRBV30,TGTGCCTGGGCGAAAACCGCGGATCAGCCCCAGCATTTT,CAWAKTADQPQHF
TRBD1,NA,TRBJ1-5,TRBV30,TGTGCCTGGGGGACAGGGGGAAAAAATCAGCCCCAGCATTTT,CAWGTGGKNQPQHF
NA,once,TRBJ1-2,TRBV5-8,TGTGCCAGCAGCTGGGACACTAAGGGAGGCTACACCTTC,CASSWDTKGGYTF
NA,NA,TRBJ2-3,TRBV25-1,TGTGCCAGCAGTGAACAGGGCTCTCGACCGTATGGAGATACGCAGTATTTT,CASSEQGSRPYGDTQYF
TRBD1,NA,TRBJ1-2,TRBV4-3,TGCGCCAGCAGCCAAGGGCCGGGACAGGGTCGAGGCTACACCTTC,CASSQGPGQGRGYTF
TRBD2,NA,TRBJ2-1,TRBV5-4,TGTGCCAGCAGCTTGGGACTAGCGGGGGGGAAATACTACAATGAGCAGTTCTTC,CASSLGLAGGKYYNEQFF
TRBD2,NA,TRBJ2-1,TRBV29-1,TGCAGCGTTGAAACCAGCGGGAAGGTCTCCTACAATGAGCAGTTCTTC,CSVETSGKVSYNEQFF
NA,NA,TRBJ1-5,TRBV16,TGTGCCAGCAGCCAATGGAGGGTGGAAAGCAATCAGCCCCAGCATTTT,CASSQWRVESNQPQHF
NA,NA,TRBJ1-6,TRBV3-1/TRBV3-2,TGTGCCAGCAGCCGCCCACAGGGTGATAATTCACCCCTCCACTTT,CASSRPQGDNSPLHF
TRBD1,NA,TRBJ1-5,TRBV5-5,TGTGCCAGCAGCTTGTTGTGGGACAGAAATCAGCCCCAGCATTTT,CASSLLWDRNQPQHF
TRBD1,once,TRBJ2-7,TRBV20-1,TGCAGTGCTAGTTCGGCATCCCGGGACAGCTACGAGCAGTACTTC,CSASSASRDSYEQYF
TRBD1,NA,TRBJ2-3,TRBV5-4,TGTGCCAGCAGGCCGGGACAGGCCACAGATACGCAGTATTTT,CASRPGQATDTQYF
TRBD1,few,TRBJ2-7,TRBV4-2,TGTGCCAGCAGCCTAGGACAGGGGGCATACGAGCAGTACTTC,CASSLGQGAYEQYF
NA,once,TRBJ1-2,TRBV5-5,TGTGCCAGCAGCTTGGCACAGGGATATACCTATGGCTACACCTTC,CASSLAQGYTYGYTF
TRBD2,NA,TRBJ2-7,TRBV30,TGTGCCTGGAGTCGAATAGCGGGGCTTCTCTACGAGCAGTACTTC,CAWSRIAGLLYEQYF